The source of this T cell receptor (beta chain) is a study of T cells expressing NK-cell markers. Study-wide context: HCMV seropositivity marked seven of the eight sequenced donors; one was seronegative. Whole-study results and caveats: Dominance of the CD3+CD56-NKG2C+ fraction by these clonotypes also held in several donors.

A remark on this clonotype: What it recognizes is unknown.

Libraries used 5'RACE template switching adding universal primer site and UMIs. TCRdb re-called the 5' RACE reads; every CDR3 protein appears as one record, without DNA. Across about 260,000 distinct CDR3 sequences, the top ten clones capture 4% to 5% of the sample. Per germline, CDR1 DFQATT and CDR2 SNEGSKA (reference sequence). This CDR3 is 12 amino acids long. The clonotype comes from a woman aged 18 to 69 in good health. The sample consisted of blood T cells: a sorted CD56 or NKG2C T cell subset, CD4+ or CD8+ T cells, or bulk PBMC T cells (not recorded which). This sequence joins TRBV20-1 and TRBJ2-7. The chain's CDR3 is CSARSEIYEQYF.